This T cell receptor beta chain is from a study of CD8+CD57+ T cells in acquired aplastic anemia. Study summary: Average DNA yield from sorted CD4+ and CD8+ cells was approximately 3 ug.

Patients chosen for sequencing had CD8+CD57+ cells that had expanded, as shown by flow cytometry. In its sample, this clonotype was seen many times. What it binds is unknown. Study-level results: Overlapping CD8+ CDR3 repertoires of patients and controls contained around 30 shared sequences.

Using genomic DNA as the template, TCR beta VDJ and CDR3 profiling was carried out. Via MiXCR, TCRdb re-called the reads, giving one row per CDR3 protein. The repertoire consists of about 200,000 distinct CDR3 sequences, with approximately 51% occurring once and the leading ten covering approximately 20%. Trimming shortened V by 10 bases and J by 5 bases, and 14 bases separated the two germline ends. CDR3 size: 12 residues. CDR1 LNHDA and CDR2 SQIVND come from the germline V gene (reference sequence). Material: sorted CD4+, CD8+, or CD8+CD57+ T cells (not recorded which) from PBMCs. This rearrangement joins TRBV19 to TRBJ1-1; D perhaps matches TRBD1 (5 bases). The receptor was derived from a human donor with aplastic anemia. This CDR3 reads CATTGFVTEAFF. CDR3 coding DNA: TGTGCCACTACAGGATTCGTGACTGAAGCTTTCTTT. The whole variable domain, remainder taken from reference TRBV19 and TRBJ1-1, is DGGITQSPKYLFRKEGQNVTLSCEQNLNHDAMYWYRQDPGQGLRLIYYSQIVNDFQKGDIAEGYSVSREKKESFPLTVTSAQKNPTAFYLCATTGFVTEAFFGQGTRLTVV.